This T cell receptor (beta chain) is drawn from a study of T cell responses to AZD1222 COVID-19 vaccine listed by TCRdb under 2021. Describing the broader study: TCR sequencing was performed for roughly 250 trial participants, of whom 200 to 210 were given two doses of AZD1222 and around 26 were given two doses of MenACWY control vaccine. Trial participants were enrolled into age subgroups of 18-55, 56-69 and 70-plus years, which contained roughly 150, 30 and 60 TCR-sequenced participants, respectively. The paper's findings and limits, for the study overall: No day 14 peak-response samples were available, so repertoires were characterized only after the peak T cell response. Only 5 to 7 AZD1222 recipients were SARS-CoV-2 seropositive at baseline, limiting conclusions about previously exposed vaccinees. Participants were mostly white British, with more females than males. The authors suggested clonal diversity may have been underestimated. Vaccine-associated CD4 TCRs spanned the whole spike protein, with dominant responses in regions 160-218 and 743-854. In the small 56-69-year group, the increase in depth fell short of significance, most likely because of low power. After two AZD1222 doses, both the breadth and the depth of spike-specific TCRs were significantly higher than at day 0 and than in MenACWY recipients. Epitopes outside the regions mutated in the B.1.351 and B.1.1.7 variants were reportedly recognized by nearly half of the unique spike-specific TCRs.

The CDR3 regions of human TCRbeta chains were analyzed by immunosequencing. The paper's data handling went like this. Repertoire TCRs were checked for matches against a reference library of SARS-CoV-2-specific TCRs that had been generated using the MIRA antigen-specificity platform. Breadth meant the fraction of unique TCRs that were SARS-CoV-2-associated, whereas depth meant the fraction of total T cells that were SARS-CoV-2-associated. Using the MIRA data, every spike-specific TCR was mapped to the spike region that the TCR reacted to and assigned to either a CD4 or a CD8 class. Log10-transformed breadth and depth values were compared by one-way ANOVA with Sidak's multiple comparisons tests. What TCRdb holds here is the immuneACCESS table cut down to in-frame rearrangements. Part of the clones is not present; checked against another copy, under half of the missing clones reflect an unresolved V gene, and the others are unexplained. V and J calls and clone size come straight from that table; D and trimming were deduced from the DNA. This sample is represented by 100,000 or so clones; 85% to 90% of them were singletons. Jointly, the top ten make up 44% of the sample.

Notes on this clone: Its target antigen remains unknown. Within one base of it there is no much larger clone, and no base qualities were kept.

This sample's time point label indicates: about 28 days (+/-7) after the second vaccine dose. AZD1222 recipients given second doses at about 4 weeks or at about 12 weeks were pooled, since spike-specific TCR depth and breadth were not found to differ between the two schedules. The vaccinee samples were drawn from two UK trials, COV001 and COV002, one of which was a single-blind randomized controlled phase 2/3 trial testing AZD1222 (ChAdOx1 nCoV-19) in healthy adults. Trial participant PBMC samples were collected at day 0 and day 28 after the second dose for TCRbeta chain sequencing. The CDR3 runs 15 residues from the cysteine to the phenylalanine. Only CDR3 DNA remains: 45 bases, in frame from the first base. Clipping removes 4 bases from V and 7 bases from J, with 5 as the unmatched junction base count. The germline V gene (reference sequence) provides CDR1 SGHKS and CDR2 YYEKEE.

Here the sequenced sample was peripheral blood, taken 28 days after the second AZD1222 dose. The chain uses TRBV5-5 and TRBJ1-6; 10 middle bases align to TRBD1. The sequence was collected from an adult who received the AZD1222 COVID-19 vaccine. The sequenced DNA is TGTGCCAGCAGCACCCAGACAGGGGGCAATTCACCCCTCCACTTT. This codes for CASSTQTGGNSPLHF.